This is a list of T cell receptor beta chains from one sample in a study of blood T cell repertoires in COVID-19. Clones were read by immunoSEQ multiplex PCR, and TCRdb kept only the in-frame ones, dropping some. Altogether around 200,000 clones are present, 90% being singletons, with the ten largest covering 0.62%. Sample: peripheral blood. These receptors all come from a man between 50 and 59 years old with acute or convalescent COVID-19. Each CDR3 is given with its conserved first and last residue. A D gene is named only where the DNA matches it firmly. Only part of the rows carry a size: once, few, many, or a class if the clone is expanded.

size	V	J	D	DNA	CDR3
NA	TRBV10-3	TRBJ1-6	NA	TGTGCCATCAGTCGCGGACTTGATAATTCACCCCTCCACTTT	CAISRGLDNSPLHF
NA	TRBV7-2	TRBJ2-1	NA	TGTGCCAGCAGCTCCCGACTTACCCAGAATGAGCAGTTCTTC	CASSSRLTQNEQFF
NA	TRBV24-1	TRBJ1-5	NA	TGTGCCACCAGTGATTCGACAGATTACAATCAGCCCCAGCATTTT	CATSDSTDYNQPQHF
NA	TRBV2	TRBJ2-3	TRBD2	TGTGCCAGCAGTGAAGCGGCGGGGAGCGGGAGTACAGATACGCAGTATTTT	CASSEAAGSGSTDTQYF
NA	TRBV6-5	TRBJ1-5	NA	TGTGCCAGCAGTTACTCGTGGCAGTATAGCAATCAGCCCCAGCATTTT	CASSYSWQYSNQPQHF
once	TRBV18	TRBJ2-7	TRBD1	TGTGCCAGCTCACCACCGACAGGGGGCCTATACGAGCAGTACTTC	CASSPPTGGLYEQYF
NA	TRBV28	TRBJ2-3	NA	TGTGCCAGCAGACCTACAGGGTCAGATACGCAGTATTTT	CASRPTGSDTQYF
NA	TRBV4-2	TRBJ1-5	NA	TGTGCCAGCAGCCAAGATTCTCGAGGCCAGCCCCAGCATTTT	CASSQDSRGQPQHF
few	TRBV5-5	TRBJ1-2	NA	TGTGCCAGCAGCTTGACGCTATCTGGCTACACCTTC	CASSLTLSGYTF
NA	TRBV10-3	TRBJ1-1	TRBD1	TGTGCCATCAGTGAGTTGGGACAGTCTAACACTGAAGCTTTCTTT	CAISELGQSNTEAFF
NA	TRBV7-6	TRBJ2-1	TRBD2	TGTGCCAGCAGCTTAAGTCCGGCGGGAGCAGGAAATGAGCAGTTCTTC	CASSLSPAGAGNEQFF
NA	TRBV9	TRBJ2-2	NA	TGTGCCAGCAGCCCTAGATCCCCCCTCCTTGCCGGGGAGCTGTTTTTT	CASSPRSPLLAGELFF
NA	TRBV18	TRBJ1-1	NA	TGTGCCAGCTCACCCCTGGACAGTCCCTTCACTGAAGCTTTCTTT	CASSPLDSPFTEAFF
NA	TRBV4-2	TRBJ1-6	TRBD1	TGTGCCAGCAGCCAAGTGCCGGGGACAGTCAGAACCTATAATTCACCCCTCCACTTT	CASSQVPGTVRTYNSPLHF
NA	TRBV6-6	TRBJ1-1	TRBD1	TGTGCCAGCAGGACTACAGGACAGGGTGTTCTTCTTGAAGCTTTCTTT	CASRTTGQGVLLEAFF
NA	TRBV5-5	TRBJ2-3	TRBD2	TGTGCCAGCAGCTTGCTGCGGGGGGATTTGACAGATACGCAGTATTTT	CASSLLRGDLTDTQYF
NA	TRBV3-1/TRBV3-2	TRBJ2-6	NA	TGTGCCAGCAGCTCCTATTGGGGCCCGACCTCTGGGGCCAACGTCCTGACTTTC	CASSSYWGPTSGANVLTF
NA	TRBV4-1	TRBJ2-1	TRBD1	TGCGCCAGCAGCCCAGACAGGGGTGGCAATGAGCAGTTCTTC	CASSPDRGGNEQFF
NA	TRBV28	TRBJ2-2	NA	TGTGCCAGCAGTTTTGGCCTAGATACCGGGGAGCTGTTTTTT	CASSFGLDTGELFF
NA	TRBV28	TRBJ1-4	NA	TGTGCCAGCAGTTTTCCCGCGGGTGGTGAAAAACTGTTTTTT	CASSFPAGGEKLFF
NA	TRBV30	TRBJ1-1	NA	TGTGCCAAACACTGGCGGGGGATGAACACTGAAGCTTTCTTT	CAKHWRGMNTEAFF
NA	TRBV9	TRBJ2-2	NA	TGTGCCAGCAGCGTAGCCAGTCTGTCCTCCGGGGAGCTGTTTTTT	CASSVASLSSGELFF
NA	TRBV19	TRBJ2-2	TRBD1	TGTGCCAGTAGTCCTCGGACAGGGGCGCCAGGGGAGCTGTTTTTT	CASSPRTGAPGELFF
NA	TRBV11-2	TRBJ2-7	TRBD1	TGTGCCAGCAGGCCACCAGGGGGCCACGAGCAGTACTTC	CASRPPGGHEQYF
NA	TRBV2	TRBJ2-7	TRBD1	TGTGCCAGCAGTTCCCAGGGGGCCTACGAGCAGTACTTC	CASSSQGAYEQYF
NA	TRBV30	TRBJ2-1	TRBD2	TGTGCCTGGAGTGCTAGCGGGAGGGCGGATGAGCAGTTCTTC	CAWSASGRADEQFF
NA	TRBV27	TRBJ2-2	NA	TGTGCCAGCAGTTTCTCGGGCAGGGGTTCCTTCACCGGGGAGCTGTTTTTT	CASSFSGRGSFTGELFF